The 26 T cell receptor beta chains below come from one sample, sequenced in a study of early stage breast cancer tumors. Repertoires were generated with immunoSEQ multiplex PCR, while TCRdb's copy carries only in-frame clones and drops some. Of about 11,000 clones in the sample, 55% to 75% are singletons; the top ten hold around 20%. Source material: breast tumor tissue. The receptors originated from a person in their 40s with breast cancer.

The rearrangement joins TRBV5-1 to TRBJ2-1, with D perhaps matching TRBD1 or TRBD2 (5 bases each). Trimming took off 4 bases at V and 6 bases at J, with 14 bases between the two ends. The CDR3 is 14 amino acids. The germline CDR1 and CDR2 sequences are SGHRS and YFSETQ. CDR3 DNA: TGCGCCAGCAGCGTGACGGACGGGGCCAATGAGCAGTTCTTC. Its protein product is CASSVTDGANEQFF.

V gene TRBV11-3 combines with J gene TRBJ2-5; TRBD2 is a possible D gene (5 bases). Trimming removed 7 bases at V and 5 bases at J, with 11 bases between. The CDR3 spans 12 residues. Germline CDR1 and CDR2: SGHNT and YENEEA. The CDR3 DNA sequence: TGTGCCAGCACCGACGGGATGGAGACCCAGTACTTC. Translation: CASTDGMETQYF.

In this sample, this clone turned up a few times. The chain combines TRBV5-1 with TRBJ2-7; 8 bases align to TRBD2. The germline V gene encodes CDR1 SGHRS and CDR2 YFSETQ. V lost 0 bases, J lost 2 bases, and 4 bases stayed unmatched. The CDR3 contains 15 residues. The CDR3 DNA sequence: TGCGCCAGCAGCTTGGATCCGGGAGGGCCCTACGAGCAGTACTTC. Amino acid sequence: CASSLDPGGPYEQYF.

The chain carries TRBV5-1 and TRBJ1-3, with 7 nucleotides matching TRBD1. This CDR3 has 15 amino acids. Per the germline V gene, CDR1 is SGHRS and CDR2 is YFSETQ. Trimming took 5 bases from V and 2 from J; bases not matched to a gene: 7. The CDR3 region has the DNA TGCGCCAGCAGTACTACAGGGGAAGCTGGAAACACCATATATTTT. Translating gives CASSTTGEAGNTIYF.

The V gene is TRBV19, the J gene TRBJ2-7; 10 nucleotides match TRBD1. The junction had 13 bases not matched to a gene; V was cut back by 6 bases and J by 5 bases. The germline V gene has CDR1 LNHDA and CDR2 SQIVND (reference sequence). There are 16 residues in the CDR3. Here the CDR3 reads CASSNTGTGAFDEQYF. The DNA for the CDR3 is TGTGCCAGTAGCAATACCGGGACAGGGGCTTTTGACGAGCAGTACTTC.

For the CDR3, the DNA is TGTGCCAGCAGCTCCGACATAAAGGAGCAGTTCTTC. Translation: CASSSDIKEQFF. The chain combines TRBV7-8 with TRBJ2-1; D call uncertain. Germline lookup yields CDR1 SGHVS and CDR2 FQNEAQ. The CDR3 sequence is 12 residues long. Trimming stripped 4 bases from V and 10 bases from J, with 11 bases between. The full variable domain, its missing parts supplied by reference TRBV7-8 and TRBJ2-1, is GAGVSQSPRYKVAKRGQDVALRCDPISGHVSLFWYQQALGQGPEFLTYFQNEAQLDKSGLPSDRFFAERPEGSVSTLKIQRTQQEDSAVYLCASSSDIKEQFFGPGTRLTVL.

V usage is TRBV7-3 and J usage is TRBJ2-3; TRBD2 matches 7 bases. The CDR3 length is 17 residues. CDR1 is SGHTA and CDR2 is FQGTGA in the germline V gene. Trimming took 1 base from V and 10 from J; bases not matched to a gene: 17. The CDR3 loop is CASSLNRAGVGFSAQYF. CDR3 sequence (DNA): TGTGCCAGCAGCTTAAATAGGGCGGGAGTCGGTTTTTCGGCGCAGTATTTT. The entire variable domain, with the rest obtained from reference TRBV7-3 and TRBJ2-3, is as follows: GAGVSQTPSNKVTEKGKYVELRCDPISGHTALYWYRQSLGQGPEFLIYFQGTGAADDSGLPNDRFFAVRPEGSVSTLKIQRTERGDSAVYLCASSLNRAGVGFSAQYFGPGTRLTVL.

CDR3 sequence: CASSPLRTRQETQYF. In nucleotides, the CDR3 is TGTGCCAGCAGCCCTCTAAGGACGCGACAAGAGACCCAGTACTTC. J is TRBJ2-5 and V is TRBV11-2; D remains unclear. The V gene's germline CDR1 is SGHAT and CDR2 FQNNGV. Trimming shortened V by 5 bases and J by 2 bases, and 15 bases separated the two germline ends. This CDR3 is built from 15 residues.

The genes are TRBV5-5 and TRBJ1-1; no clear D gene. Trimming took 0 bases from V and 6 from J, leaving 12 bases between them. The CDR3 is made up of 14 amino acids. Germline CDR1 SGHKS, CDR2 YYEKEE (reference sequence). The CDR3 is CASSLGPSEPEAFF. The CDR3 bases are TGTGCCAGCAGCTTGGGCCCAAGCGAACCTGAAGCTTTCTTT.

The V and J genes are TRBV7-2 and TRBJ2-1; D is ambiguous. The CDR3 has 12 residues. CDR1 and CDR2 from the germline V gene are SGHTA and FQGNSA. V was cut by 3 bases and J by 10 bases, with 10 bases left in between. Written as DNA, the CDR3 is TGTGCCAGCAGCTTTCACGGTGGGGAGCAGTTCTTC. It codes for CASSFHGGEQFF.

V usage is TRBV4-1 and J usage is TRBJ2-5; tentative D call: TRBD2 (7 bases). This CDR3 spans 15 amino acids. V dropped 0 bases and J dropped 5 bases, with 13 bases sitting between them. The V gene's germline CDR1 is MGHRA and CDR2 YSYEKL. The DNA of the CDR3 is TGCGCCAGCAGCCAAGATGCGGGGGCCGGGGAGACCCAGTACTTC. Translating it yields CASSQDAGAGETQYF.

J is TRBJ1-1 and V is TRBV4-2; D not resolved. With 0 bases removed from V and 0 bases from J, the gap between germline ends came to 8 bases. CDR3 size: 15 residues. Germline V gene lookup returns CDR1 LGHNA and CDR2 YNFKEQ. CDR3 region: CASSQESGVNTEAFF. CDR3 nucleotides: TGTGCCAGCAGCCAAGAGAGCGGGGTGAACACTGAAGCTTTCTTT.

J is TRBJ2-7 and V is TRBV19; 8 positions match TRBD1. Germline V gene data show CDR1 as LNHDA and CDR2 as SQIVND (reference sequence). V trimming: 6 bases; J trimming: 2 bases; junction bases outside the gene matches: 9. This CDR3 comprises 15 residues. The CDR3 region is CASSTSTGGPYEQYF. For the CDR3, the DNA is TGTGCCAGTAGCACCTCTACAGGGGGTCCCTACGAGCAGTACTTC.

This chain connects TRBV14 to TRBJ2-5, with D uncertain. Germline loops: CDR1 SGHDN, CDR2 FVKESK. V was cut by 4 bases and J by 9 bases, with 15 bases left in between. This CDR3 contains 13 residues. The CDR3 DNA reads TGTGCCAGCAGCCGGAGTGGAGTCGCGGCCCAGTACTTC. Translated: CASSRSGVAAQYF.

The chain links TRBV7-9 to TRBJ2-2, with 10 bases fitting TRBD1. The length of the CDR3 is 16 residues. Losses at the gene ends were 5 bases for V and 4 bases for J; bases not matched to a gene: 7. The germline gives CDR1 SEHNR, CDR2 FQNEAQ (reference sequence). The DNA for the CDR3 is TGTGCCAGCAGCCTACGGGGGGACAGGGGCACCGGGGAGCTGTTTTTT. Residues: CASSLRGDRGTGELFF.

The chain carries TRBV15 and TRBJ2-7; TRBD1 aligns across 8 bases. V trimming: 3 bases; J trimming: 5 bases; junction bases outside the gene matches: 12. The CDR3 sequence is 16 residues long. Germline V CDR1 and CDR2: LNHNV, YYDKDF (reference sequence). The CDR3 here is CATSSSTEDRDDEQYF. The CDR3 DNA reads as TGTGCCACCAGCAGCTCCACCGAGGACAGGGACGACGAGCAGTACTTC.

This sequence joins TRBV27 and TRBJ2-1, with D perhaps matching TRBD1 (6 bases). Germline V gives CDR1 MNHEY, CDR2 SMNVEV (reference sequence). The V and J ends lost 3 bases and 3 bases respectively, with 21 bases between them. CDR3 length: 18 amino acids. The CDR3 nucleotides read TGTGCCAGCAGTTTCCACCTCTCTGGGGGCCCGCTCTACAATGAGCAGTTCTTC. Protein sequence: CASSFHLSGGPLYNEQFF.

The rearrangement links TRBV11-2 to TRBJ2-2; D is possibly TRBD2 (5 bases). The CDR3 has 17 amino acids. The germline V gene has CDR1 SGHAT and CDR2 FQNNGV. V was shortened by 2 bases and J by 2 bases, with 15 bases between the two germline ends. The CDR3 reads CASSLRMASSNTGELFF. CDR3 nucleotide sequence: TGTGCCAGCAGCTTAAGAATGGCTAGCAGTAACACCGGGGAGCTGTTTTTT.

V gene TRBV19 combines with J gene TRBJ2-7, with a weak D call TRBD2 (5 bases). This CDR3 is 13 amino acids long. V lost 2 bases to trimming and J lost 7 bases, with 12 bases between them. From germline, CDR1 is LNHDA and CDR2 SQIVND (reference sequence). CDR3 nucleotide sequence: TGTGCCAGTAGTATACCGGGTCCGGGGGAGCAGTACTTC. This gives the protein CASSIPGPGEQYF.

The rearrangement links TRBV7-3 to TRBJ2-1; TRBD2 matches at 11 bases. Trimming cost V 3 bases and J 3 bases; bases outside gene matches: 4. The CDR3 runs to 16 residues. The germline CDR1 and CDR2 sequences are SGHTA and FQGTGA. DNA of the CDR3: TGTGCCAGCAGCTTGGGGACTAGCGGAGTCTACAATGAGCAGTTCTTC. Translating gives CASSLGTSGVYNEQFF.

This CDR3 is CASSPGGSNTEAFF. The CDR3 coding sequence is TGTGCCAGCTCCCCGGGGGGCAGCAACACTGAAGCTTTCTTT. This chain connects TRBV18 to TRBJ1-1, with D possibly being TRBD1 (6 bases). Trimming took off 6 bases at V and 2 bases at J, with 13 bases between the two ends. There are 14 residues in the CDR3. Germline CDR1 is KGHSH and CDR2 is LQKENI.

CDR3 DNA sequence: TGTGCCAGCAGTGACCGGACCGCCACAGATACGCAGTATTTT. It specifies CASSDRTATDTQYF. The chain recombines TRBV6-4 with TRBJ2-3; no firm D call. Trimming cost V 2 bases and J 2 bases, with 8 bases left between them. Germline V gives CDR1 MRHNA, CDR2 SNTAGT. The length of the CDR3 is 14 residues.

This clone was seen a few times. V and J are TRBV5-5 and TRBJ1-3; maybe TRBD1 (6 bases). Between the trimmed V and J ends, which lost 4 bases and 0 bases, there was a span of 17 bases. The CDR3 is 17 amino acids. Germline CDR1 reads SGHKS; CDR2 reads YYEKEE (reference sequence). The CDR3 reads CASSGRPDSPSGNTIYF. The CDR3 DNA is TGTGCCAGCAGCGGTAGACCGGACAGTCCCTCTGGAAACACCATATATTTT.

This sequence joins TRBV9 and TRBJ2-1; 8 bases agree with TRBD1. J gave up 11 bases and V 2 bases, and 3 bases lay outside the gene matches. Germline CDR1 and CDR2: SGDLS and YYNGEE. This CDR3 contains 12 residues. The CDR3 spells CASSVTGGKQFF. The CDR3 coding sequence is TGTGCCAGCAGCGTTACAGGGGGAAAGCAGTTCTTC.

The chain has TRBV29-1 and TRBJ1-1; maybe TRBD1 (5 bases). Trimming took 4 bases from V and 4 from J, leaving 7 bases between them. Germline V lookup: CDR1 SQVTM, CDR2 ANQGSEA. CDR3 length: 11 residues. This CDR3 is CSVVRATEAFF. For the CDR3, the DNA is TGCAGCGTTGTCAGGGCCACTGAAGCTTTCTTT. The full variable domain, completed using reference TRBV29-1 and TRBJ1-1, is SAVISQKPSRDICQRGTSLTIQCQVDSQVTMMFWYRQQPGQSLTLIATANQGSEATYESGFVIDKFPISRPNLTFSTLTVSNMSPEDSSIYLCSVVRATEAFFGQGTRLTVV.

V usage is TRBV4-3 and J usage is TRBJ2-1, with 10 bases that match TRBD2. Germline loops: CDR1 LGHNA, CDR2 YSLEER. This CDR3 has 15 amino acids. J gave up 6 bases and V 0 bases, and 2 bases lay outside the gene matches. CDR3 in amino acids: CASSQDRTSGNEQFF. Written as DNA, the CDR3 is TGCGCCAGCAGCCAAGACAGGACTAGCGGCAATGAGCAGTTCTTC.